This is a list of T cell receptor beta chains from one sample in a study of early T cells in non-severe SARS-CoV-2 infection. From the 5' RACE reads, TCRdb called clonotypes with MiXCR, one entry per CDR3 protein. Seen here are roughly 67,000 distinct CDR3 sequences, about a tenth observed once, and the top ten hold around 5.8%. Specimen: whole blood. The receptors were gathered from an adult who was a healthcare worker with PCR-confirmed SARS-CoV-2 infection or an uninfected control (not recorded which). The conserved cysteine and the conserved F or W are not part of the CDR3 here.

13,TRBV7-8,TRBJ1-5,ASSAIQGMNQPQH
9,TRBV19,TRBJ2-3,ASSTGGTQY
10,TRBV20-1,TRBJ1-6,SALTGNSPLH
11,TRBV5-6,TRBJ2-1,ASSLGLAGAPF
11,TRBV4-3,TRBJ2-1,ASSQDLRGEQF
12,TRBV20-1,TRBJ2-5,SARLNGRIETQY
11,TRBV9,TRBJ1-4,ASSQAPNEKLF
14,TRBV7-9,TRBJ2-7,ASSLVRRDGSYEQY
14,TRBV6-2/TRBV6-3,TRBJ2-1,ASSYGSGRSYNEQF
14,TRBV6-2/TRBV6-3,TRBJ2-5,ASSYRGGDSSETQY
12,TRBV7-8,TRBJ1-4,ASSFQGRSEKLF
14,TRBV12-3/TRBV12-4,TRBJ2-5,ASSYTSGLAAETQY
11,TRBV20-1,TRBJ2-3,STLRGITDTQY
11,TRBV28,TRBJ1-2,ASSLRLFYGYT
11,TRBV18,TRBJ2-5,ASSPPSGGTQY
17,TRBV12-5,TRBJ2-5,ASGLSPKPQAGAQETQY
13,TRBV6-2/TRBV6-3,TRBJ2-7,ASSYGGSTTYEQY
14,TRBV6-2/TRBV6-3,TRBJ2-5,ASSPLSGRAQETQY
12,TRBV20-1,TRBJ2-7,SATLGRQSVEQY
14,TRBV10-3,TRBJ1-3,AISDQAGTGRDTIY
13,TRBV6-5,TRBJ2-2,ASSSGQGVGGELF
11,TRBV9,TRBJ2-7,ASSGDGPYEQY
15,TRBV28,TRBJ2-1,ASSPRGYRSSYNEQF
13,TRBV10-3,TRBJ1-2,AISGGQDLNYGYT
13,TRBV12-3/TRBV12-4,TRBJ1-6,ASSYAGSYNSPLH
12,TRBV20-1,TRBJ2-1,SAWPFPPYNEQF
9,TRBV11-1,TRBJ2-1,ASSLSAEQF
13,TRBV6-5,TRBJ2-1,ASTRRGRSDNEQF
15,TRBV28,TRBJ2-6,ASSPRTGGPGANVLT
14,TRBV12-3/TRBV12-4,TRBJ2-7,ASSLGGQGSSYEQY
13,TRBV4-1,TRBJ2-1,ASRPRQGANNEQF
12,TRBV20-1,TRBJ1-2,SAPPQGSAYGYT
12,TRBV5-1,TRBJ2-1,ASRVRSSYNEQF
14,TRBV6-1,TRBJ2-1,ASSESPAGGGNEQF
14,TRBV24-1,TRBJ1-2,ATSDTQGDANYGYT
11,TRBV4-1,TRBJ2-3,ASSPVDGDTQY
13,TRBV15,TRBJ2-7,ATSRALGGVGEQY
15,TRBV9,TRBJ2-1,ASSAPELAGEVDEQF
12,TRBV19,TRBJ2-1,ASSTRTGLNEQF
10,TRBV6-5,TRBJ1-1,ASKDASTEAF
13,TRBV20-1,TRBJ1-6,SASPRGRFVSPLH